The 14 T cell receptor beta chains below come from one sample, sequenced in a study of neurological immune-mediated disorders. Via MiXCR, TCRdb re-called the 5' RACE reads, giving one row per CDR3 protein. The table shows about 38,000 distinct CDR3 sequences, with 4% to 5.5% occurring only once. The sequenced material came from CD4+ T cells from blood. The receptors come from a man aged 18-30 years in good health.

This clonotype was seen ten or more times. The CDR3, as DNA: TGTGCCACGAGCCCTCGGGGATCCGGGGAGCTGTTTTTT. This codes for CATSPRGSGELFF. The chain has TRBV14 and TRBJ2-2, with D maybe TRBD2 (5 bases). The length of the CDR3 is 13 residues. The germline V and J ends were trimmed by 10 bases and 6 bases, with 15 bases remaining between them. Germline V gives CDR1 SGHDN, CDR2 FVKESK.

This clonotype has ten or more counts. V is TRBV20-1 and J is TRBJ2-1, with TRBD2 identical over 7 bases. CDR1 DFQATT and CDR2 SNEGSKA come from the germline V gene (reference sequence). The ends lost 0 bases at V and 3 bases at J; junction bases unmatched: 5. The CDR3 is 15 amino acids. This CDR3 is CSARDLADNYNEQFF. CDR3 nucleotide sequence: TGCAGTGCTAGAGATCTAGCGGACAACTACAATGAGCAGTTCTTC.

This clonotype has ten or more counts. The chain carries TRBV10-3 and TRBJ1-3; D is unclear. Germline CDR1 and CDR2: ENHRY and SYGVKD. Trimming removed 7 bases from V and 0 bases from J, with 10 bases in between. The CDR3 is 14 amino acids. For the CDR3, the DNA is TGTGCCATCACCAACAGTTCCTCTGGAAACACCATATATTTT. Translated: CAITNSSSGNTIYF.

This clonotype has at least ten counts. The chain carries TRBV5-1 and TRBJ2-3, with D tentatively TRBD1 or TRBD2 (5 bases each). CDR1 is SGHRS and CDR2 is YFSETQ in the germline V gene. V dropped 0 bases and J dropped 2 bases, with 10 bases sitting between them. The CDR3 loop spans 15 amino acids. The CDR3 bases are TGCGCCAGCAGCTTGGACGGGACCCACACAGATACGCAGTATTTT. Its translation is CASSLDGTHTDTQYF. Full variable domain (outside the CDR3, taken from reference TRBV5-1 and TRBJ2-3): KAGVTQTPRYLIKTRGQQVTLSCSPISGHRSVSWYQQTPGQGLQFLFEYFSETQRNKGNFPGRFSGRQFSNSRSEMNVSTLELGDSALYLCASSLDGTHTDTQYFGPGTRLTVL.

In its sample, this clonotype was seen many times. The chain uses TRBV5-1 and TRBJ2-7; D call uncertain. The CDR3 covers 16 residues. Trimming shortened V by 0 bases and J by 0 bases, and 13 bases separated the two germline ends. In germline, CDR1 is SGHRS, CDR2 YFSETQ. The CDR3 sequence is CASSLEANSVSYEQYF. The CDR3 DNA reads as TGCGCCAGCAGCTTGGAGGCGAACTCGGTCTCCTACGAGCAGTACTTC. Filled out from reference TRBV5-1 and TRBJ2-7, the complete variable domain reads KAGVTQTPRYLIKTRGQQVTLSCSPISGHRSVSWYQQTPGQGLQFLFEYFSETQRNKGNFPGRFSGRQFSNSRSEMNVSTLELGDSALYLCASSLEANSVSYEQYFGPGTRLTVT.

This clonotype appeared a few times. V usage is TRBV5-1 and J usage is TRBJ2-1; 7 bases agree with TRBD1. Germline V gives CDR1 SGHRS, CDR2 YFSETQ. V lost 4 bases and J lost 4; bases outside the gene matches: 8. CDR3 length: 15 residues. CDR3: CASSPRDSRYNEQFF. The CDR3, as DNA: TGCGCCAGCAGCCCCCGGGACAGCAGATACAATGAGCAGTTCTTC.

Ten or more counts support this clonotype. The gene calls are TRBV6-5 and TRBJ2-7, with 8 bases identical to TRBD1. The CDR3 has 16 residues. V was clipped by 2 bases and J by 8 bases; unmatched bases: 14. The germline gives CDR1 MNHEY, CDR2 SVGAGI. As DNA, the CDR3 is TGTGCCAGCAGTTACACAATCGGGACAGGAGGGGGGAAGCAGTACTTC. This sequence encodes CASSYTIGTGGGKQYF.

The table lists this clonotype with many counts. The rearrangement joins TRBV16 to TRBJ1-1; TRBD1 matches 9 bases. V was pared by 6 bases and J by 8 bases, with 7 bases of the junction left unmatched. This CDR3 has 13 residues. Germline V CDR1 and CDR2: KGHSY, FQNENV. In DNA, the CDR3 is TGTGCCAGCAGTGGACAGGGGAGTGTCGAAGCTTTCTTT. Residues: CASSGQGSVEAFF.

This clonotype was observed at least ten times. The gene calls are TRBV12-3 or TRBV12-4 and TRBJ2-2; D might be TRBD1 (5 bases). V was cut by 5 bases and J by 0 bases, with 16 bases left in between. The CDR3 consists of 17 residues. CDR3 in amino acids: CASSGAIWGPNTGELFF. The CDR3 nucleotides are TGTGCCAGCAGTGGCGCAATTTGGGGCCCGAACACCGGGGAGCTGTTTTTT.

This clonotype was seen many times. The V gene is TRBV7-2, the J gene TRBJ2-3; 7 bases map to TRBD1. The CDR3 runs to 14 residues. Germline CDR1 is SGHTA and CDR2 is FQGNSA. Unmatched junction bases numbered 7, after V lost 5 bases and J lost 5 bases. CDR3 sequence: CASSPGQARDTQYF. The CDR3 DNA is TGTGCCAGCAGCCCTGGACAGGCGAGAGATACGCAGTATTTT.

This clonotype was recorded at least ten times. The genes are TRBV7-2 and TRBJ2-5, with D hard to call. The V gene lost 0 bases and the J gene lost 5 bases, with 13 bases spanning the gap. This CDR3 region has 15 residues. Germline CDR1 and CDR2: SGHTA and FQGNSA. DNA of the CDR3: TGTGCCAGCAGCTTAGCACCCGAGGCGTTGGAGACCCAGTACTTC. Amino acid sequence: CASSLAPEALETQYF.

This clonotype was seen more than once but under ten times. This rearrangement joins TRBV2 to TRBJ1-6; a possible D gene is TRBD1 (5 bases). Germline values: CDR1 SNHLY, CDR2 FYNNEI. The CDR3 is 14 residues long. With 5 bases removed from V and 10 bases from J, the gap between germline ends came to 15 bases. The CDR3 DNA reads TGTGCCAGCAGTAGTGGGGGGGTAGGGTCACCCCTCCACTTT. This encodes CASSSGGVGSPLHF.

This clonotype was found many times. The chain links TRBV9 to TRBJ2-7; the D is unclear. Between the trimmed V and J ends, which lost 2 bases and 2 bases, there was a span of 8 bases. Germline V gives CDR1 SGDLS, CDR2 YYNGEE. The CDR3 spans 13 residues. CDR3: CASSVTPTYEQYF. In DNA form, the CDR3 reads TGTGCCAGCAGCGTTACGCCGACCTACGAGCAGTACTTC.

This clonotype was found many times. CDR3 residues: CSAPQASKGTDTQYF. CDR3 DNA sequence: TGCAGTGCTCCCCAGGCTAGTAAGGGCACAGATACGCAGTATTTT. The V call is TRBV20-1, the J call TRBJ2-3, with D hard to call. Germline V gives CDR1 DFQATT, CDR2 SNEGSKA (reference sequence). The CDR3 has 15 residues. Between the trimmed V and J ends, which lost 5 bases and 1 base, there was a span of 16 bases.